The rows below give T cell receptor beta chains drawn from one sample of a study of liver allograft versus peripheral blood T cells. TCRdb re-called the reads with MiXCR, one entry per CDR3 protein. The data contain about 8,400 distinct CDR3 sequences, 17% of them singletons. These receptors originate from a human patient who had a liver transplant. Some T cells may have originated in the graft donor. CDR3s include the opening cysteine and the closing phenylalanine or tryptophan. The order of the fields is J gene, D gene, clone size, CDR3 length, V gene, CDR3 DNA, CDR3 protein. D genes are given only for firm matches. Not all rows give a size; the values are once, few, many and, for expanded clones, a class.

>TRBJ1-5|TRBD1|-|13|TRBV20-1
TGCAGTGCTTTTGGACAGGCTGATCAGCCCCAGCATTTT
CSAFGQADQPQHF
>TRBJ1-2|-|medium-sized|12|TRBV6-2/TRBV6-3
TGTGCCAGCATGGTGCAGGGGCTTGGCTACACCTTC
CASMVQGLGYTF
>TRBJ2-1|TRBD2|medium-sized|16|TRBV6-5
TGTGCCAGCGCTAGACTAGCGGGAGGGTACGGGAATGAGCAGTTCTTC
CASARLAGGYGNEQFF
>TRBJ1-4|-|medium-sized|12|TRBV28
TGTGCCAGCGAGGGTGGTAATGAAAAACTGTTTTTT
CASEGGNEKLFF
>TRBJ1-6|TRBD1|medium-sized|15|TRBV27
TGTGCCAGCAGTTCCCGCGGGACAGGGGGTTCACCCCTCCACTTT
CASSSRGTGGSPLHF
>TRBJ2-1|TRBD2|medium-sized|19|TRBV7-9
TGTGCCAGCAGCTTAGAGAGGGGGGGACTAGCGGGAGCCCACAATGAGCAGTTCTTC
CASSLERGGLAGAHNEQFF
>TRBJ2-1|-|medium-sized|11|TRBV28
TGTGCCAGCAGGTCCTACAATGAGCAGTTCTTC
CASRSYNEQFF
>TRBJ1-5|TRBD1|medium-sized|15|TRBV20-1
TGCAGTGCTCCGGTAGAGACAGGGGGCGGACAGCCCCAGCATTTT
CSAPVETGGGQPQHF
>TRBJ1-1|-|few|11|TRBV5-4
TGTGCCAGCAGTTTACAGGGTGAAGCTTTCTTT
CASSLQGEAFF
>TRBJ1-2|TRBD1|medium-sized|15|TRBV19
TGTGCCAGTAGTATCGGGGGGACAGGGTCCCATGGCTACACCTTC
CASSIGGTGSHGYTF
>TRBJ2-3|-|many|16|TRBV20-1
TGCAGTGCTAGGGGCATGATAAGAGGGTTCACAGATACGCAGTATTTT
CSARGMIRGFTDTQYF
>TRBJ2-4|-|-|15|TRBV11-1
TGTGCCAGCAGCTTAGACGGGTTAGCCAAAAACATTCAGTACTTC
CASSLDGLAKNIQYF
>TRBJ2-3|TRBD1|medium-sized|16|TRBV24-1
TGTGCCACCAGCCGGACCGGGACAGGGCCAGCAGATACGCAGTATTTT
CATSRTGTGPADTQYF
>TRBJ1-6|TRBD1|many|15|TRBV30
TGTGCCTGGAGTCCCACTCGGACAGGTGGTTCACCCCTCCACTTT
CAWSPTRTGGSPLHF
>TRBJ1-1|-|few|12|TRBV30
TGTGCCTGGAGTCGGAGGGACACTGAAGCTTTCTTT
CAWSRRDTEAFF
>TRBJ1-1|TRBD1|many|14|TRBV27
TGTGCCAGCAGATTTCAGGGGGCGAACACTGAAGCTTTCTTT
CASRFQGANTEAFF